A selection of T cell receptor beta chains follows, all from one sample in a study of blood T cell repertoires in COVID-19. Profiled with immunoSEQ multiplex PCR; TCRdb holds only in-frame clones, not every one. In the table there are 55,000 to 70,000 clones, 70% to 90% of which are singletons. The sequenced sample consisted of peripheral blood. The source is a woman between 45 and 60 years old with COVID-19, enrolled during active disease. The CDR3 runs from the conserved cysteine through the conserved F or W. The D gene is left open where the match is weak. Expanded clones get a size class; other rows say once, few or many, or leave the size out.

TRBJ2-1 | TRBV5-1 | NA | TRBD2 | TGCGCCAGCAGCCCAGCTTTAGCGGGAGGGCCGGGGTCCTACAATGAGCAGTTCTTC | CASSPALAGGPGSYNEQFF
TRBJ2-7 | TRBV10-3 | few | TRBD2 | TGTGCCATCAGTGATGGGCGGGAGAGGCGAGGCGAGCAGTACTTC | CAISDGRERRGEQYF
TRBJ1-1 | TRBV6-5 | NA | TRBD1 | TGTGCCAGCAGGCACAGGGGGCCGAACACTGAAGCTTTCTTT | CASRHRGPNTEAFF
TRBJ2-5 | TRBV7-9 | NA | TRBD1 | TGTGCCAGCAGTCTTCCTCCAGGGGGATCGGAGACCCAGTACTTC | CASSLPPGGSETQYF
TRBJ2-7 | TRBV10-3 | NA | TRBD1 | TGTGCCATCAGTGAGCGGTCTCCGGGACAGGGGGGCGGGCAGTACTTC | CAISERSPGQGGGQYF
TRBJ2-1 | TRBV13 | NA | NA | TGTGCCAGCAGCGCTCCTAGGAGCGGTGAGCAGTTCTTC | CASSAPRSGEQFF
TRBJ1-5 | TRBV6-5 | NA | NA | TGTGCCAGCAGTTCCCAGGGGATTAGCAATCAGCCCCAGCATTTT | CASSSQGISNQPQHF
TRBJ2-7 | TRBV15 | NA | TRBD1 | TGTGCCACCAGCAGAGACAAGACAGGGGTCCCCCCCTTTTACGAGCAGTACTTC | CATSRDKTGVPPFYEQYF
TRBJ1-1 | TRBV28 | NA | NA | TGTGCCAGCAGGGCGGGCCTTATGAACACTGAAGCTTTCTTT | CASRAGLMNTEAFF
TRBJ2-2 | TRBV6-5 | once | NA | TGTGCCGTAGAGCCGTCGGGGTTCCCCGGGGAGCTGTTTTTT | CAVEPSGFPGELFF
TRBJ1-5 | TRBV10-3 | NA | TRBD1 | TGTGCCACAACTGAACCGGGACAGGGGGCCGGGCAGCCCCAGCATTTT | CATTEPGQGAGQPQHF
TRBJ2-3 | TRBV10-3 | once | NA | TGTGCCATCCAGGATCCGCTAACAGATACGCAGTATTTT | CAIQDPLTDTQYF
TRBJ1-6 | TRBV11-2 | once | TRBD1 | TGTGCCAGCAGCTTAGCACAGGGGATGCGAAATTCACCCCTCCACTTT | CASSLAQGMRNSPLHF
TRBJ1-1 | TRBV10-3 | NA | NA | TGTGCCATCAGTGAGTCTAGAGGGTACGACACTGAAGCTTTCTTT | CAISESRGYDTEAFF
TRBJ1-6 | TRBV5-1 | NA | NA | TGCGCCAGCAGCGAGCGAGACGGTTATAATTCACCCCTCCACTTT | CASSERDGYNSPLHF
TRBJ1-2 | TRBV30 | NA | TRBD1 | TGTGCCTGGAGTGCCGACAGGGGCGGCTACACCTTC | CAWSADRGGYTF
TRBJ2-5 | TRBV7-3 | NA | NA | TGTGCCAGCAGCTTAAACCCGGCTCGCCGGGGAGAGACCCAGTACTTC | CASSLNPARRGETQYF
TRBJ1-3 | TRBV7-6 | NA | TRBD1 | TGTGCCAGCAGCCCCAGTGTGATAATCTCGGGACAGCGGAACACCATATATTTT | CASSPSVIISGQRNTIYF
TRBJ2-2 | TRBV24-1 | NA | NA | TGTGCCACCAGTGATTTTGGGCAGGGCAACACCGGGGAGCTGTTTTTT | CATSDFGQGNTGELFF
TRBJ2-3 | TRBV7-2 | few | NA | TGTGCCAGCAGCTTTATTAGCGGCACCACAGATACGCAGTATTTT | CASSFISGTTDTQYF
TRBJ1-1 | TRBV9 | NA | TRBD1 | TGTGCCAGCAGCGCAAAAGGGACAGGGTACACTGAAGCTTTCTTT | CASSAKGTGYTEAFF
TRBJ1-5 | TRBV5-6 | NA | NA | TGTGCCAGCAGCTTGGGGGCCACTAGGGTTCAGCCCCAGCATTTT | CASSLGATRVQPQHF
TRBJ1-2 | TRBV29-1 | NA | TRBD1 | TGCAGCGCTGGGACAGTAGCTAACTATGGCTACACCTTC | CSAGTVANYGYTF
TRBJ2-2 | TRBV7-9 | NA | NA | TGTGCCAGCAGCCTACAGGGCCTCGGGGAGCTGTTTTTT | CASSLQGLGELFF
TRBJ2-7 | TRBV2 | NA | NA | TGTGCCAGCACTTCAGGGCCACCCGCTTACGAGCAGTACTTC | CASTSGPPAYEQYF
TRBJ1-1 | TRBV19 | NA | NA | TGTGCCAGTAGTCAAATGGCAGGTTTGGGGAGCACTGAAGCTTTCTTT | CASSQMAGLGSTEAFF
TRBJ1-1 | TRBV9 | medium-sized | NA | TGTGCCAGCAGCGTAGCAGCAGGGAGGACTGAAGCTTTCTTT | CASSVAAGRTEAFF
TRBJ2-3 | TRBV19 | few | TRBD1 | TGTGCCAGTAGTAGGGACAGGGGATCCGATACGCAGTATTTT | CASSRDRGSDTQYF
TRBJ2-2 | TRBV25-1 | NA | TRBD1 | TGTGCCAGCAGGGGGACAGGGAAAACCGGGGAGCTGTTTTTT | CASRGTGKTGELFF
TRBJ2-2 | TRBV18 | NA | TRBD1 | TGTGCCAGCTCACCATGGGGGACAGTGAACACCGGGGAGCTGTTTTTT | CASSPWGTVNTGELFF
TRBJ2-7 | TRBV6-5 | NA | TRBD2 | TGTGCCAGCAGTTACGTGACTAGCGGGAGGGCCGACGAGCAGTACTTC | CASSYVTSGRADEQYF
TRBJ2-1 | TRBV18 | NA | NA | TGTGCCAGCTCACCCCCGGCGGGGGCCCCCTATGATGAGCAGTTCTTC | CASSPPAGAPYDEQFF
TRBJ2-3 | TRBV21-1 | NA | NA | TGTGCCAGCATCCTCCCTCTCTGGCTAGCGGGAGTGTTGGGGCGGGCAGATACGCAGTATTTT | CASILPLWLAGVLGRADTQYF
TRBJ2-1 | TRBV7-3 | NA | TRBD1 | TGTGCCAGCAGCTGGGGACAGGGGGCTCCATTCAATGAGCAGTTCTTC | CASSWGQGAPFNEQFF
TRBJ2-1 | TRBV5-1 | NA | TRBD2 | TGCGCCAGCAGCGGTGGACTAGCGGGAGGAACTTACAATGAGCAGTTCTTC | CASSGGLAGGTYNEQFF
TRBJ1-5 | TRBV28 | NA | NA | TGTGCCAGCAGTTTTAGGGGTTTAGGGCAGCCCCAGCATTTT | CASSFRGLGQPQHF
TRBJ1-1 | TRBV6-2/TRBV6-3 | NA | TRBD1 | TGTGCCAGCAGTTACTGGGGGACAGGTCGCCCTGAAGCTTTCTTT | CASSYWGTGRPEAFF
TRBJ2-7 | TRBV30 | NA | NA | TGTGCCTGGAGTGTTAGCAGCTACGAGCAGTACTTC | CAWSVSSYEQYF
TRBJ1-6 | TRBV6-5 | few | NA | TGTGCCAGCAAGCTACAGGGTAGGGACTCACCCCTCCACTTT | CASKLQGRDSPLHF
TRBJ1-5 | TRBV20-1 | NA | NA | TGCAGTGCTAGATTCGGGCAGCCCCAGCATTTT | CSARFGQPQHF
TRBJ1-1 | TRBV11-2 | NA | TRBD1 | TGTGCCAGCAGCTTTACAGGGGGCGCGATCGCTGAAGCTTTCTTT | CASSFTGGAIAEAFF
TRBJ2-6 | TRBV29-1 | NA | NA | TGCAGCGTTGACACTGGGGCCAACGTCCTGACTTTC | CSVDTGANVLTF
TRBJ2-1 | TRBV4-1 | once | TRBD2 | TGCGCCAGCAGCCAAGAAGAGGCTAGCGGGAGTTGGAAGTTCTTC | CASSQEEASGSWKFF
TRBJ1-5 | TRBV6-6 | NA | TRBD1 | TGTGCCAGCAGTTATTCGGACAGGTCCAATCAGCCCCAGCATTTT | CASSYSDRSNQPQHF
TRBJ2-2 | TRBV19 | NA | NA | TGTGCCAGTAGTATTCGGGGGATGAACACCGGGGAGCTGTTTTTT | CASSIRGMNTGELFF
TRBJ2-7 | TRBV9 | NA | TRBD2 | TGTGCCAGCAGCGTAGAAGCGGGAGGACCCTACGAGCAGTACTTC | CASSVEAGGPYEQYF
TRBJ1-2 | TRBV28 | NA | TRBD1 | TGTGCCAGCAGAGACAGGGGTCGGATGGGCTACACCTTC | CASRDRGRMGYTF
TRBJ1-1 | TRBV6-4 | NA | NA | TGTGCCAGCAGTCTGACTTCAGGGAACGCTGAAGCTTTCTTT | CASSLTSGNAEAFF
TRBJ1-3 | TRBV30 | NA | NA | TGTGCCTGGAGTTTCCCCTCGACTGCTGGAAACACCATATATTTT | CAWSFPSTAGNTIYF
TRBJ2-1 | TRBV11-2 | NA | NA | TGTGCCAGCAGCTTATGGGGGACTCTAAACAATGAGCAGTTCTTC | CASSLWGTLNNEQFF
TRBJ2-2 | TRBV28 | NA | NA | TGTGCCAGCAGCCGCCCGGGAGTGGGAACCGGGGAGCTGTTTTTT | CASSRPGVGTGELFF
TRBJ2-1 | TRBV6-2/TRBV6-3 | NA | TRBD2 | TGTGCCAGCAGCTCCGCTCTAGCGGGTCCCTACAATGAGCAGTTCTTC | CASSSALAGPYNEQFF
TRBJ2-3 | TRBV6-6 | NA | TRBD2 | TGTGCCAGCTGTGGAGCGGGAGAGGGGGCAGATACGCAGTATTTT | CASCGAGEGADTQYF